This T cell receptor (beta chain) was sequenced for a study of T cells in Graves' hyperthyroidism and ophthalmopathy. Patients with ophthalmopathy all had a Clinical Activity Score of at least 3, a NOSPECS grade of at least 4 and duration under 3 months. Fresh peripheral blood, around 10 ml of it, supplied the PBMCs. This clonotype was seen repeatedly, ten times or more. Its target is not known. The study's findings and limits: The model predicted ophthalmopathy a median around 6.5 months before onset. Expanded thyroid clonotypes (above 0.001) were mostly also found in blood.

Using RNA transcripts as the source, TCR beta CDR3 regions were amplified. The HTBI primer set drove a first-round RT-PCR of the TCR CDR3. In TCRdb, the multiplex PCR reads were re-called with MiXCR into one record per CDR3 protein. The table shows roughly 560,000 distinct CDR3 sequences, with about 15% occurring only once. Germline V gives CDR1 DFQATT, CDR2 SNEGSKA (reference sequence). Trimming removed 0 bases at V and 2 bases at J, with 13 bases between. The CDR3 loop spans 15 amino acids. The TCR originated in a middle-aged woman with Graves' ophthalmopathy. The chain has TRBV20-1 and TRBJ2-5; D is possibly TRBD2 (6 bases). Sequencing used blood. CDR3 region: CSARDQSGFQETQYF. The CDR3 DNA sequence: TGCAGTGCTAGAGATCAAAGCGGGTTTCAAGAGACCCAGTACTTC.